The present entry profiles one TCR beta chain with its context. CDR1 is MGHRA, CDR2 YSYEKL, per germline. The CDR3 loop spans 14 amino acids. With 3 bases removed from V and 1 base from J, the gap between germline ends came to 9 bases. The source of the sample is a study of blood T cell repertoires in COVID-19. Looking at the study overall: Italy, Spain and the United States were the sources of the convalescent and acute COVID-19 samples. The cDNA or gDNA used as material had been derived from T cells, B-cell-depleted T cells, or PBMCs.

In the original processing: It was from reference gene primer amplification that nucleated cell counts were estimated. TCRdb's table, derived via immunoSEQ multiplex PCR, lists solely in-frame clones and lacks some. The V and J calls and clone size come from that table; D and trimming were worked out from the DNA. Of 170,000 or so clones listed, 65% to 90% are singletons. Source material: peripheral blood. The receptor's source is a human donor in a cohort sampled during active COVID-19. The genes are TRBV4-1 and TRBJ1-1; D may be TRBD1 (6 bases). The CDR3 here is CASSHPDRNTEAFF. CDR3 in DNA: TGCGCCAGCAGCCACCCGGACAGGAACACTGAAGCTTTCTTT.